One and the same sample provided the 29 T cell receptor beta chains below, sequenced in a study of CXCR3-negative and CXCR3-positive naive CD8 T cells. Overall study results and limits: Higher TRB CDR3 hydrophobicity marked CXCR3-positive naive cells relative to CXCR3-negative naive cells.

UMI-tagged TRB cDNA libraries were built via 5' RACE. TCRdb reprocessed the 5' RACE reads; each CDR3 protein has one entry and no DNA is given. The table for this sample gives 4,500 to 5,500 distinct CDR3 sequences. Their cognate antigens are unknown. What was sequenced was naive CXCR3+ CD8+ T cells from blood. Subset indicated: CD45RO-CCR7+CD27+CD95- naive CD8+ T cells expressing CXCR3 (TNR3+). Receptors originate from a human donor in good health. Some clones in this sample may be carry-over from other donors' samples.

This clonotype registers medium-sized by frequency. The chain joins TRBV5-1 to TRBJ1-1; the TCRdb D gene call, TRBD1, has no DNA to confirm it. Germline CDR1 is SGHRS and CDR2 is YFSETQ. The CDR3 runs 14 residues. Here the CDR3 reads CASSLEGGSTEAFF.

CDR3 residues: CSVEDLGMGETQYF. The chain is built from TRBV29-1 and TRBJ2-5. Germline CDR1 SQVTM, CDR2 ANQGSEA. CDR3 size: 14 residues.

By frequency, this clonotype registers medium-sized. This chain links TRBV6-5 with TRBJ2-5; TCRdb lists TRBD1, though no DNA is available to test this call. The CDR3 totals 14 residues. CDR1 MNHEY and CDR2 SVGAGI come from the germline V gene. The CDR3 reads CASSYWQGQETQYF.

This clonotype is medium-sized by frequency. The CDR3 sequence: CSARVRGDLAKNIQYF. V and J are TRBV20-1 and TRBJ2-4. In germline, CDR1 is DFQATT, CDR2 SNEGSKA (reference sequence). The CDR3 loop spans 16 amino acids.

By frequency, this clonotype is medium-sized. The V call is TRBV29-1, the J call TRBJ2-7; absent DNA, TCRdb's TRBD2 call cannot be checked. The CDR3 is 12 amino acids. Germline assignment: CDR1 SQVTM and CDR2 ANQGSEA. The CDR3 reads CSGLAGGDEQYF.

Frequency places this clonotype as medium-sized. This sequence joins TRBV20-1 and TRBJ1-1; without DNA, the TCRdb call of TRBD1 cannot be checked. The V gene's germline CDR1 is DFQATT and CDR2 SNEGSKA (reference sequence). CDR3 length equals 18 residues. CDR3 sequence reads: CSARPPAGTGTLDTEAFF.

The chain has TRBV11-2 and TRBJ1-2; the D call of TRBD1 rests on TCRdb alone, since no DNA is present to check it. The CDR3 runs to 16 residues. CDR1 SGHAT and CDR2 FQNNGV come from the germline V gene. The CDR3 loop reads CASSLRGTGEGYGYTF.

By frequency, this clonotype is medium-sized. The rearrangement uses TRBV29-1 and TRBJ2-7; TCRdb calls TRBD1, which cannot be checked without DNA. CDR3 length: 15 residues. CDR1 and CDR2 (germline): SQVTM, ANQGSEA. This CDR3 is CSAEAPGGDTYEQYF.

The V and J genes are TRBV3-1 and TRBJ2-7; TCRdb returns TRBD1, unconfirmable since there is no DNA. From germline, CDR1 is LGHDT and CDR2 YNNKEL (reference sequence). This CDR3 spans 16 amino acids. CDR3 sequence reads: CASSQGLQGTSYEQYF.

The gene calls are TRBV12-3 or TRBV12-4 and TRBJ2-5; TCRdb names TRBD1, which stays unverified in the absence of DNA. The CDR3 is 16 amino acids. CDR3 sequence reads: CASSFLGDPSQETQYF.

Frequency places this clonotype as medium-sized (0.01 to 0.1%). CDR3 residues: CSAQRPGGYTGELFF. V and J are TRBV29-1 and TRBJ2-2; absent DNA, TCRdb's TRBD2 call cannot be checked. The CDR3 loop spans 15 amino acids. From germline, CDR1 is SQVTM and CDR2 ANQGSEA.

This clonotype is deemed medium-sized by its frequency. V is TRBV29-1 and J is TRBJ1-2. The CDR3 loop spans 11 amino acids. Germline CDR1 is SQVTM and CDR2 is ANQGSEA. This chain's CDR3 is CSVEAYYGYTF.

Its frequency marks this clonotype as medium-sized. This chain uses TRBV12-3 or TRBV12-4 with TRBJ2-3; checking the TCRdb D call of TRBD2 is not possible without DNA. CDR3 length: 13 residues. CDR3 in amino acids: CASTLGGGDTQYF.

V usage is TRBV12-3 or TRBV12-4 and J usage is TRBJ2-1; TCRdb's assignment of TRBD2 cannot be checked, as there is no DNA. This CDR3 spans 15 amino acids. This CDR3 is CAIQTGTRDRREQFF.

Considering frequency, this clonotype is medium-sized. V gene TRBV12-3 or TRBV12-4 combines with J gene TRBJ1-2; the TRBD1 assignment by TCRdb is unverifiable without DNA. The CDR3 runs 12 residues. The CDR3 sequence: CASSPGGGGYTF.

By frequency, this clonotype registers medium-sized. This chain joins TRBV28 and TRBJ1-4. The CDR3 consists of 14 residues. Germline CDR1 reads MDHEN; CDR2 reads SYDVKM. The CDR3 loop is CASSFLGEGEKLFF.

The rearrangement links TRBV6-5 to TRBJ1-4; the D gene TCRdb calls, TRBD1, cannot be checked with no DNA. This CDR3 comprises 16 residues. Germline loops: CDR1 MNHEY, CDR2 SVGAGI. The chain's CDR3 is CASSYMRTGAKEKLFF.

Frequency places this clonotype as medium-sized. The rearrangement uses TRBV2 and TRBJ2-3; without DNA, the TCRdb call of TRBD2 cannot be checked. The CDR3 contains 13 residues. CDR1 SNHLY and CDR2 FYNNEI come from the germline V gene. CDR3: CAIPGLSTDTQYF. The entire variable domain, with the rest obtained from reference TRBV2 and TRBJ2-3, is as follows: EPEVTQTPSHQVTQMGQEVILRCVPISNHLYFYWYRQILGQKVEFLVSFYNNEISEKSEIFDDQFSVERPDGSNFTLKIRSTKLEDSAMYFCAIPGLSTDTQYFGPGTRLTVL.

The chain combines TRBV12-3 or TRBV12-4 with TRBJ2-1. This CDR3 comprises 12 residues. The CDR3 sequence is CASSLSNNEQFF.

The chain recombines TRBV20-1 with TRBJ1-6. This CDR3 has 15 residues. Germline values: CDR1 DFQATT, CDR2 SNEGSKA (reference sequence). This CDR3 is CSARVTDRLNSPLHF.

This clonotype ranks as large in terms of frequency. The J gene is TRBJ1-1, the V gene TRBV6-5; TCRdb returns TRBD1, unconfirmable since there is no DNA. This CDR3 has 16 amino acids. Germline V gene lookup returns CDR1 MNHEY and CDR2 SVGAGI. This chain's CDR3 is CASSYSSGDAGTEAFF.

The V call is TRBV27, the J call TRBJ1-3; absent DNA, TCRdb's TRBD1 call cannot be checked. In germline, CDR1 is MNHEY, CDR2 SMNVEV (reference sequence). This CDR3 is 14 amino acids long. This CDR3 reads CASSLGASGNTIYF.

This clonotype registers medium-sized by frequency. The chain joins TRBV7-9 to TRBJ2-7; TCRdb lists TRBD1, though no DNA is available to test this call. This CDR3 comprises 15 residues. In germline, CDR1 is SEHNR, CDR2 FQNEAQ (reference sequence). This CDR3 is CASSLGTGFSYEQYF.

The rearrangement uses TRBV7-6 and TRBJ2-1; the TCRdb D gene call, TRBD2, has no DNA to confirm it. The CDR3 is 15 amino acids. Germline V gene data show CDR1 as SGHVS and CDR2 as FNYEAQ. This CDR3 reads CASSLDGGPVNEQFF.

The chain employs TRBV5-6 and TRBJ1-2. The CDR3 consists of 13 residues. CDR1 SGHDT and CDR2 YYEEEE come from the germline V gene. CDR3 sequence reads: CASSPGSNYGYTF.

This clonotype is deemed medium-sized (0.01 to 0.1%) by its frequency. This chain links TRBV29-1 with TRBJ2-1; the D call from TCRdb, TRBD2, cannot be confirmed without DNA. Germline loops: CDR1 SQVTM, CDR2 ANQGSEA. The CDR3 length is 13 residues. CDR3: CSVETSLNNEQFF.

The J gene is TRBJ2-2, the V gene TRBV7-6. The germline CDR1 and CDR2 sequences are SGHVS and FNYEAQ. There are 14 residues in the CDR3. This CDR3 is CASSPAVDGGELFF. The variable domain in full, completed from reference TRBV7-6 and TRBJ2-2, reads GAGVSQSPRYKVTKRGQDVALRCDPISGHVSLYWYRQALGQGPEFLTYFNYEAQQDKSGLPNDRFSAERPEGSISTLTIQRTEQRDSAMYRCASSPAVDGGELFFGEGSRLTVL.

This clonotype shows up as medium-sized by frequency. This chain connects TRBV20-1 to TRBJ1-2. The CDR3 consists of 17 residues. Per the germline V gene, CDR1 is DFQATT and CDR2 is SNEGSKA (reference sequence). The chain's CDR3 is CSARDTLGTVTRYGYTF.

The chain couples TRBV29-1 to TRBJ2-7. Germline CDR1 SQVTM, CDR2 ANQGSEA. This CDR3 region has 11 residues. This chain's CDR3 is CSVDGTYEQYF.